Presented here are 30 T cell receptor beta chains from one specimen sequenced in a study of blood T cell repertoires in COVID-19. Repertoires were generated with immunoSEQ multiplex PCR, while TCRdb's copy carries only in-frame clones and drops some. The table shows some 140,000 clones, with over 60% occurring only once. Specimen: peripheral blood. The origin of the receptors is a man at least 80 years old with acute or convalescent COVID-19.

This clone was counted ten times or more. The V and J genes are TRBV5-1 and TRBJ2-7, with D possibly matching TRBD2 (6 bases). The V gene's germline CDR1 is SGHRS and CDR2 YFSETQ. Deletions cut 2 bases from V and 5 bases from J, with 14 bases between. This CDR3 region has 14 residues. The CDR3 coding sequence is TGCGCCAGCAGCTTTGGAGGGGACGGCGACGAGCAGTACGTC. The encoded protein is CASSFGGDGDEQYV.

This chain joins TRBV11-3 and TRBJ2-5, with TRBD2 identical over 7 bases. CDR3 length equals 13 residues. The J segment lost 7 bases and the V segment lost 0 bases, leaving 2 bases of the junction unmatched. Germline-derived CDR1 and CDR2 are SGHNT and YENEEA. The DNA for the CDR3 is TGTGCCAGCAGCTTAGAAGGGAGGGGGACCCAGTACTTC. Translation gives CASSLEGRGTQYF.

The rearrangement links TRBV10-2 to TRBJ1-1; D gene unclear. V dropped 2 bases and J dropped 1 base, with 8 bases sitting between them. The CDR3 totals 14 residues. Germline V gene data show CDR1 as WSHSY and CDR2 as SAAADI. In nucleotides, the CDR3 is TGCGCCAGCAGTGAGGCGGTATCGAACACTGAAGCTTTCTTT. This sequence encodes CASSEAVSNTEAFF.

The chain links TRBV9 to TRBJ2-7; TRBD1 matches 10 bases. V lost 4 bases to trimming and J lost 4 bases; unmatched junction nucleotides: 5. This CDR3 contains 14 residues. The germline CDR1 and CDR2 sequences are SGDLS and YYNGEE. The CDR3 is CASSPGTGVYEQYF. The CDR3 bases are TGTGCCAGCAGCCCCGGGACAGGGGTGTACGAGCAGTACTTC.

This rearrangement joins TRBV12-3 or TRBV12-4 to TRBJ1-1; D is unclear. The CDR3 is 13 residues long. V shed 7 bases and J shed 0 bases, with 9 bases lying between them. The CDR3 loop reads CASTNQMNTEAFF. CDR3 DNA: TGTGCCAGCACGAACCAGATGAACACTGAAGCTTTCTTT.

This rearrangement joins TRBV5-5 to TRBJ2-5; TRBD2 aligns across 10 bases. This CDR3 contains 15 residues. CDR1 and CDR2 (germline): SGHKS, YYEKEE (reference sequence). V lost 2 bases, J lost 0 bases, and 1 base stayed unmatched. The CDR3 DNA reads as TGTGCCAGCAGCTTACTAGCGGGGTACCAAGAGACCCAGTACTTC. Its translation: CASSLLAGYQETQYF.

V gene TRBV6-6 combines with J gene TRBJ1-6; D not certain. Germline CDR1 MNHNY, CDR2 SVGAGI (reference sequence). Trimming removed 6 bases at V and 9 bases at J, with 9 bases between. The CDR3 is 12 residues long. The CDR3 reads CASRTESSPLHF. The CDR3 DNA follows: TGTGCCAGCAGAACTGAGTCTTCACCCCTCCACTTT.

The chain couples TRBV7-8 to TRBJ1-5; unclear D gene. CDR3 size: 18 residues. Trimming pared 2 bases from V and 0 bases from J, leaving 17 bases between. CDR1 and CDR2 from the germline V gene are SGHVS and FQNEAQ. In DNA, the CDR3 is TGTGCCAGCAGCTTACGGCCAGACTCGATCTATAGCAATCAGCCCCAGCATTTT. This encodes CASSLRPDSIYSNQPQHF.

This chain links TRBV5-4 with TRBJ1-2; D is unresolved. Trimming left V 2 bases short and J 7 bases short, with 12 bases between. The CDR3 totals 13 residues. Per the germline V gene, CDR1 is SGHNT and CDR2 is YYREEE (reference sequence). CDR3 sequence reads: CASSFLEGSGYTF. CDR3 sequence (DNA): TGTGCCAGCAGCTTCTTGGAGGGCTCTGGCTACACCTTC.

The rearrangement uses TRBV2 and TRBJ1-4, with a possible D match to TRBD1 (5 bases). This CDR3 comprises 14 residues. The germline V gene encodes CDR1 SNHLY and CDR2 FYNNEI. Deletions cut 5 bases from V and 5 bases from J, with 12 bases between. CDR3 protein: CASSYRIPNEKLFF. The CDR3 coding sequence is TGTGCCAGCAGTTACAGGATACCGAATGAAAAACTGTTTTTT.

The rearrangement links TRBV27 to TRBJ1-5; 7 bases map to TRBD1. Unmatched junction bases numbered 5, after V lost 8 bases and J lost 4 bases. CDR1 is MNHEY and CDR2 is SMNVEV in the germline V gene (reference sequence). This CDR3 is built from 13 residues. CDR3 DNA: TGTGCCAGCGCTAGGGGGCCGAATCAGCCCCAGCATTTT. This gives the protein CASARGPNQPQHF.

This clone has just one count. The chain combines TRBV6-5 with TRBJ1-1, with TRBD1 identical over 7 bases. The J segment lost 0 bases and the V segment lost 7 bases, leaving 5 bases of the junction unmatched. The CDR3 sequence is 14 residues long. Germline V CDR1 and CDR2: MNHEY, SVGAGI. The CDR3 loop is CASNLQGMNTEAFF. For the CDR3, the DNA is TGTGCCAGCAACTTACAGGGGATGAACACTGAAGCTTTCTTT.

The chain recombines TRBV7-9 with TRBJ2-4; 15 bases line up with TRBD2. With V trimmed by 5 bases and J by 9 bases, 11 bases remained unmatched. The CDR3 covers 17 residues. Germline V gene sequence: CDR1 SEHNR, CDR2 FQNEAQ (reference sequence). CDR3 region: CASSPPGLAGGGGIQYF. The CDR3, as DNA: TGTGCCAGCAGCCCCCCGGGACTAGCGGGGGGTGGGGGCATTCAGTACTTC.

The chain recombines TRBV7-2 with TRBJ2-5, with D possibly TRBD2 on 6 matching bases. The CDR3 consists of 15 residues. Germline V gives CDR1 SGHTA, CDR2 FQGNSA. V dropped 2 bases and J dropped 2 bases, with 12 bases sitting between them. The CDR3, as DNA: TGTGCCAGCAGCTTAAGTTCGGGGGTGCAAGAGACCCAGTACTTC. Its translation is CASSLSSGVQETQYF. Drawing the rest from reference TRBV7-2 and TRBJ2-5, the complete variable domain is GAGVSQSPSNKVTEKGKDVELRCDPISGHTALYWYRQSLGQGLEFLIYFQGNSAPDKSGLPSDRFSAERTGGSVSTLTIQRTQQEDSAVYLCASSLSSGVQETQYFGPGTRLLVL.

This rearrangement joins TRBV19 to TRBJ1-2, with 8 bases lining up with TRBD1. Losses at the gene ends were 10 bases for V and 4 bases for J; bases not matched to a gene: 8. The CDR3 is 13 residues long. Germline lookup yields CDR1 LNHDA and CDR2 SQIVND (reference sequence). CDR3 sequence (DNA): TGTGCCACTAAACGGACAGGGACCTATGGCTACACCTTC. It codes for CATKRTGTYGYTF.

The V and J genes are TRBV2 and TRBJ2-7; D unresolved. Trimming took off 5 bases at V and 2 bases at J, with 28 bases between the two ends. Germline-derived CDR1 and CDR2 are SNHLY and FYNNEI. The CDR3 consists of 19 residues. CDR3 coding DNA: TGTGCCAGCAGTCCCTCCCCCAGGTGGGCGAATCCCCTTACCTACGAGCAGTACGTC. Protein product: CASSPSPRWANPLTYEQYV.

This clone was observed a single time. The chain has TRBV9 and TRBJ1-2, with TRBD1 matching over 9 bases. The ends lost 4 bases at V and 7 bases at J; junction bases unmatched: 8. The V gene's germline CDR1 is SGDLS and CDR2 YYNGEE. The CDR3 has 14 residues. The CDR3 DNA sequence: TGTGCCAGCAGCCCAACGACAGGGGGGCCTGGCTACACCTTC. Protein: CASSPTTGGPGYTF.

This chain connects TRBV2 to TRBJ1-6; 8 bases map to TRBD1. With V trimmed by 8 bases and J by 7 bases, 7 bases remained unmatched. CDR3 length equals 14 residues. CDR1 and CDR2 from the germline V gene are SNHLY and FYNNEI. The CDR3 is CASGEGTGNSPLHF. DNA of the CDR3: TGTGCCAGCGGGGAAGGGACAGGAAATTCACCCCTCCACTTT.

About this clone: Within the sample, other DNA sequences also encode this same CDR3. The rearrangement uses TRBV2 and TRBJ1-5, with 10 bases lining up with TRBD1. V trimming: 5 bases; J trimming: 4 bases; junction bases outside the gene matches: 2. The germline V gene encodes CDR1 SNHLY and CDR2 FYNNEI. The CDR3 covers 14 residues. CDR3 sequence: CASSWTGGNQPQHF. The CDR3 DNA reads TGTGCCAGCAGTTGGACAGGGGGGAATCAGCCCCAGCATTTT.

This clone was counted between two and nine times. The rearrangement links TRBV5-4 to TRBJ2-1; 10 nucleotides match TRBD2. The germline CDR1 and CDR2 sequences are SGHNT and YYREEE (reference sequence). V lost 3 bases and J lost 5; bases outside the gene matches: 11. CDR3 length: 17 amino acids. CDR3 sequence reads: CASSSLAGTSMHNEQFF. The CDR3 nucleotides are TGTGCCAGCAGCTCACTAGCGGGAACCTCCATGCACAATGAGCAGTTCTTC.

The CDR3 coding sequence is TGTGCCTGGAGTCCCGGACAGCCTGGGGCCAACGTCCTGACTTTC. The encoded protein is CAWSPGQPGANVLTF. V is TRBV30 and J is TRBJ2-6; D is perhaps TRBD1 (6 bases). Between the trimmed V and J ends, which lost 2 bases and 2 bases, there was a span of 10 bases. The CDR3 length is 15 residues. CDR1 and CDR2 from the germline V gene are GTSNPN and SVGIG (reference sequence).

This clone was counted a few times. The genes are TRBV12-3 or TRBV12-4 and TRBJ1-4; no clear D gene. The CDR3 has 13 residues. Trimming took off 6 bases at V and 8 bases at J, with 13 bases between the two ends. The CDR3 protein is CASSRGLAEKLFF. The CDR3 coding sequence is TGTGCCAGCAGCCGAGGGCTAGCAGAAAAACTGTTTTTT.

The chain uses TRBV4-1 and TRBJ2-5; 7 nucleotides match TRBD1. Germline CDR1 and CDR2: MGHRA and YSYEKL. The ends lost 0 bases at V and 5 bases at J; junction bases unmatched: 0. CDR3 length: 13 amino acids. CDR3 nucleotides: TGCGCCAGCAGCCAAGACAGGGGGGAGACCCAGTACTTC. It yields the protein CASSQDRGETQYF.

The chain employs TRBV4-1 and TRBJ1-4; D is unclear. Germline CDR1 reads MGHRA; CDR2 reads YSYEKL. CDR3 length equals 13 residues. Deletions cut 3 bases from V and 12 bases from J, with 14 bases between. CDR3 in DNA: TGCGCCAGCAGCCAGGAGCGACCCTCCCAACTGTTTTTT. Protein: CASSQERPSQLFF.

The chain joins TRBV14 to TRBJ1-5; unclear D gene. V was trimmed by 2 bases and J by 4 bases, leaving 9 bases between them. This CDR3 has 14 residues. Per germline, CDR1 SGHDN and CDR2 FVKESK. CDR3 coding DNA: TGTGCCAGCAGCCAACACGGGAGAAATCAGCCCCAGCATTTT. It yields the protein CASSQHGRNQPQHF.

The chain employs TRBV19 and TRBJ2-1; TRBD2 aligns across 10 bases. V lost 2 bases, J lost 2 bases, and 3 bases stayed unmatched. CDR3 length equals 16 residues. Germline values: CDR1 LNHDA, CDR2 SQIVND (reference sequence). For the CDR3, the DNA is TGTGCCAGTAGTATAAGGCTAGCGGGGGCCTACAATGAGCAGTTCTTC. Protein: CASSIRLAGAYNEQFF.

This chain joins TRBV7-2 and TRBJ2-5; D possibly corresponds to TRBD2 (5 bases). There are 14 residues in the CDR3. Germline values: CDR1 SGHTA, CDR2 FQGNSA. V lost 1 base and J lost 7, with 13 bases in between. The CDR3 spells CASSLEVTRGTQYF. CDR3 bases: TGTGCCAGCAGCTTAGAAGTCACTCGGGGGACCCAGTACTTC.

V is TRBV11-3 and J is TRBJ2-1; 10 nucleotides match TRBD2. V dropped 5 bases and J dropped 9; count of bases not matched to a gene: 10. The CDR3 covers 15 residues. Germline-derived CDR1 and CDR2 are SGHNT and YENEEA. The CDR3 reads CASSLTSGGASEQFF. The CDR3 DNA reads TGTGCCAGCAGCCTCACCAGCGGGGGGGCAAGTGAGCAGTTCTTC.

This chain joins TRBV7-9 and TRBJ1-5; D possibly corresponds to TRBD1 (6 bases). CDR1 and CDR2 from the germline V gene are SEHNR and FQNEAQ (reference sequence). The CDR3 has 15 residues. The V end lost 5 bases, the J end lost 3 bases, and 14 bases lay between the germline ends. This chain's CDR3 is CASSKTGSINQPQHF. In nucleotides, the CDR3 is TGTGCCAGCAGCAAAACAGGGTCTATCAATCAGCCCCAGCATTTT.

V is TRBV6-5 and J is TRBJ1-2; D not resolved. This CDR3 is 15 amino acids long. Germline V gene sequence: CDR1 MNHEY, CDR2 SVGAGI. V lost 0 bases and J 0 bases, leaving 8 bases between the germline ends. CDR3 DNA: TGTGCCAGCAGTTACTCGTCCTTCTCTAACTATGGCTACACCTTC. Translating it yields CASSYSSFSNYGYTF.